A selection of T cell receptor beta chains follows, all from one sample in a study of cytomegalovirus exposure and HLA in healthy donors. Sequenced by immunoSEQ multiplex PCR; TCRdb stores in-frame clones only, minus some. Seen here are 95,000 to 150,000 clones, around four fifths observed once, and the top ten hold about 11%. Material for sequencing was PBMCs. These receptors all come from a young man in good health and CMV-seropositive. CDR3s include the opening cysteine and the closing phenylalanine or tryptophan. A D gene is named only where the DNA matches it firmly. Some rows have no size entry. The others give once, few or many, or a class for an expanded clone.

TRBV5-4,TRBJ2-3,TRBD1,NA,TGTGCCAGCAGCTTTGGGGGACAGGGTTCCTTCACAGATACGCAGTATTTT,CASSFGGQGSFTDTQYF
TRBV7-9,TRBJ2-2,NA,NA,TGTGCCAGCAGCTTATGGGACTCCGCAAAACGGGGGGAGCTGTTTTTT,CASSLWDSAKRGELFF
TRBV5-1,TRBJ1-1,TRBD1,few,TGCGCCAGCAGCCGCGGGACAGGAATGCCTGAAGCTTTCTTT,CASSRGTGMPEAFF
TRBV7-9,TRBJ2-7,NA,NA,TGTGCCAGCAGTTTACAGGGCTACGAGCAGTACTTC,CASSLQGYEQYF
TRBV9,TRBJ1-2,TRBD1,NA,TGTGCCAGCAGCGCCGGGACAGGGGGTAGTTATGGCTACACCTTC,CASSAGTGGSYGYTF
TRBV27,TRBJ2-3,NA,NA,TGTGCCAGCAGTTTATCGAGTCCAAGCGGTACAAATACGCAGTATTTT,CASSLSSPSGTNTQYF
TRBV6-1,TRBJ1-5,NA,NA,TGTGCCAGCATCCAGGGGAGCTCGCAGCCCCAGCATTTT,CASIQGSSQPQHF
TRBV6-1,TRBJ1-1,TRBD1,few,TGTGCCAGCAGGGAAACGACTCTCAGGACAGGGGTGAACACTGAAGCTTTCTTT,CASRETTLRTGVNTEAFF
TRBV6-5,TRBJ1-1,NA,NA,TGTGCCAGCAGTGAACAGGCCGGTAATACTGAAGCTTTCTTT,CASSEQAGNTEAFF
TRBV30,TRBJ1-4,NA,NA,TGTGCCTGCGGAAACTTAGGGGAGGCAAATGAAAAACTGTTTTTT,CACGNLGEANEKLFF
TRBV11-2,TRBJ2-3,TRBD1,NA,TGTGCCAGCAGATCCGGGACAGGGAGCACAGATACGCAGTATTTT,CASRSGTGSTDTQYF
TRBV4-1,TRBJ2-7,NA,few,TGCGCCAGCAGGGTAGCGGATTTTAGCTCCTACGAGCAGTACTTC,CASRVADFSSYEQYF
TRBV7-9,TRBJ2-7,TRBD1,NA,TGTGCCAGCAGCTCCACCCGGGGCAGGGGGCTTAAGGTAACTTTCGAGCAGTACTTC,CASSSTRGRGLKVTFEQYF
TRBV5-4,TRBJ1-1,NA,NA,TGTGCCAGCAGCTTGGACAGGGTTATGACTGAAGCTTTCTTT,CASSLDRVMTEAFF
TRBV6-5,TRBJ2-1,NA,NA,TGTGCCAGCAGTTACTCACTAATCAATGAGCAGTTCTTC,CASSYSLINEQFF
TRBV5-5,TRBJ2-6,NA,NA,TGTGCCAGCAGCTCTGACAGAGCCTCTGGGGCCAACGTCCTGACTTTC,CASSSDRASGANVLTF
TRBV30,TRBJ1-1,NA,NA,TGTGCCTGGAGTGTTTTAGGGAGCGGCACTGAAGCTTTCTTT,CAWSVLGSGTEAFF
TRBV6-1,TRBJ2-7,TRBD2,NA,TGTGCCAGCAGTGAAGAGGGACTAGCGGGAGGGCCTGGGACCTACGAGCAGTACTTC,CASSEEGLAGGPGTYEQYF
TRBV5-1,TRBJ2-2,TRBD1,NA,TGCGCCAGCAGCTCGGACAGGAAACTGAACACCGGGGAGCTGTTTTTT,CASSSDRKLNTGELFF
TRBV6-1,TRBJ2-2,NA,few,TGTGCCAGCAGGGGGCGATTGACCGGGGAGCTGTTTTTT,CASRGRLTGELFF
TRBV10-1,TRBJ2-7,TRBD1,NA,TGCGCCAGCGGGACAGCGACAATTCAGTACTTC,CASGTATIQYF
TRBV7-8,TRBJ2-4,NA,few,TGTGCCAGCAGCTCAGGAGGGGGCGGATTTCAGTACTTC,CASSSGGGGFQYF
TRBV19,TRBJ2-4,NA,NA,TGTGCCAGTAGTATCGGAGGCGGAAGAGGATACAAAAACATTCAGTACTTC,CASSIGGGRGYKNIQYF
TRBV19,TRBJ1-2,NA,NA,TGTGCCAGTAGTATAGAGGCTGGCTACACCTTC,CASSIEAGYTF
TRBV5-1,TRBJ2-5,TRBD2,NA,TGCGCCAGCAGCCCGACTAGCGGGAGTCCCCAGTACTTC,CASSPTSGSPQYF
TRBV10-3,TRBJ1-1,TRBD1,few,TGTGCCAAGCGACAGGGGGAGAACACTGAAGCTTTCTTT,CAKRQGENTEAFF
TRBV5-4,TRBJ1-2,TRBD1,NA,TGTGCCAGCAGCCCGCCGAGGGCAGGGGGATTCTATGGCTACACCTTC,CASSPPRAGGFYGYTF
TRBV2,TRBJ1-5,NA,NA,TGTGCCAGCAGAAGACTCAGCAATCAGCCCCAGCATTTT,CASRRLSNQPQHF
TRBV30,TRBJ1-5,NA,NA,TGTGCCTGGAGTGTACTCGAAAGCAATCAGCCCCAGCATTTT,CAWSVLESNQPQHF
TRBV2,TRBJ1-2,TRBD1,NA,TGTGCCAGCAGTGAAAACAGGGGGATATATGGCTACACCTTC,CASSENRGIYGYTF
TRBV5-1,TRBJ2-3,NA,once,TGCGCCAGCAGCTTGGAAGGGGCCCTCCTCACAGATACGCAGTATTTT,CASSLEGALLTDTQYF
TRBV2,TRBJ1-2,TRBD1,few,TGTGCCAGCAGGGTTCGTACAGGGGGCAGTGGCTATGGCTACACCTTC,CASRVRTGGSGYGYTF
TRBV5-4,TRBJ1-3,NA,NA,TGTGCCAGCAGCGCCCCAGCGGAGCGAAACACCATATATTTT,CASSAPAERNTIYF
TRBV14,TRBJ2-6,NA,NA,TGTGCCAGCAGCCAAAGACAGGTCTCTGGGGCCAACGTCCTGACTTTC,CASSQRQVSGANVLTF
TRBV28,TRBJ1-2,NA,NA,TGTGCCAGCAGTTTCCATCGAGCAGGCGGCTACACCTTC,CASSFHRAGGYTF
TRBV6-1,TRBJ2-5,NA,once,TGTGCCAGCAGTCAGGGAATATGGGAGACCCAGTACTTC,CASSQGIWETQYF
TRBV7-2,TRBJ2-3,NA,NA,TGTGCCAGCAGCAAACCCACAGAAACAGATACGCAGTATTTT,CASSKPTETDTQYF
TRBV6-5,TRBJ1-1,NA,NA,TGTGCCAGCACGGAGGGTATGATGAACACTGAAGCTTTCTTT,CASTEGMMNTEAFF
TRBV7-9,TRBJ1-5,NA,NA,TGTGCCAGCAGCTTAGGACAGTCTAGCAATCAGCCCCAGCATTTT,CASSLGQSSNQPQHF
TRBV10-3,TRBJ2-7,NA,NA,TGTGCCATCAGTGGACGGGGGAACGAGCAGTACTTC,CAISGRGNEQYF
TRBV11-2,TRBJ2-5,TRBD2,NA,TGTGCCAGCAGCCTAAGCGGGATACAAGAGACCCAGTACTTC,CASSLSGIQETQYF
TRBV27,TRBJ2-6,NA,NA,TGTGCCAGCAGGGTAGACAGGTCAGAGAACTCTGGGGCCAACGTCCTGACTTTC,CASRVDRSENSGANVLTF
TRBV7-6,TRBJ2-3,NA,NA,TGTGCCAGCAGCTTAGCGCGGACAGCAGGGACAGATACGCAGTATTTT,CASSLARTAGTDTQYF
TRBV28,TRBJ1-4,NA,NA,TGTGCCAGCACCTCTAAGCAGCCAGACAGATGGGGAAATGAAAAACTGTTTTTT,CASTSKQPDRWGNEKLFF
TRBV5-6,TRBJ1-1,TRBD1,once,TGTGCCAGCAGCTTGGACAGGGGGCTAGAAGCTTTCTTT,CASSLDRGLEAFF
TRBV5-6,TRBJ1-5,NA,NA,TGTGCCAGCAGCTTGGGCCCGGATACGGCGGGGGCCAATCAGCCCCAGCATTTT,CASSLGPDTAGANQPQHF
TRBV11-2,TRBJ2-2,NA,few,TGTGCCAGCCAGCGGACCTCGAACACCGGGGAGCTGTTTTTT,CASQRTSNTGELFF